The present T cell receptor beta chain was sequenced within a study of blood T cell repertoires in COVID-19. In the study overall: T cells, B-cell-depleted T cells, or PBMCs provided the cDNA or gDNA that served as material.

Study members were between 18 and 89 years old and lived in 24 US regions. Cohort placement rested on clinical history that participants reported themselves. The CDR3 is 15 amino acids. Per the germline V gene, CDR1 is MDHEN and CDR2 is SYDVKM. J was trimmed by 6 bases and V by 4 bases; bases with no gene match: 8. Clones were sequenced by immunoSEQ multiplex PCR, and TCRdb holds only the in-frame ones, with some missing. The data contain roughly 200,000 clones, about 86% of them seen just once; the ten biggest clones take up approximately 2.8%. The receptor's source is a woman between 45 and 60 years old in a cohort exposed to, infected with or recovered from COVID-19 (not recorded which). Material: PBMCs or T cells enriched from blood (not recorded which). This chain joins TRBV28 and TRBJ1-5; 8 bases map to TRBD1. The CDR3 is CASSSQGGLGQPQHF. In DNA form, the CDR3 reads TGTGCCAGCAGTTCACAGGGGGGTCTGGGTCAGCCCCAGCATTTT.